This TCR beta chain was captured by sequencing in a study of blood T cells in healthy people across ages (dated by TCRdb to between 2015 and 2017). With respect to the entire study: In model experiments, template switching captured roughly one uniquely barcoded TCR beta cDNA molecule for every two T cells. Four age groups were formed from the donors: young (average about 17 years), middle-aged (around 39), aged (under 70) and long-lived (around 82). Two additional independent replicas of 1 million unique cDNA reads from the same blood draw were analyzed for two donors (one aged 18 to 30 and one aged 80 or older). The study measured age-related changes in TCR beta repertoire diversity using deep sequencing normalized with unique cDNA molecular identifiers. To avoid experimental bias, donors of different ages were distributed randomly across sequencing lanes. Paper-wide results and their limitations: Conclusive comparison of naive and antigen-experienced compartments was prevented by the profiling of bulk unsorted PBMCs. As age increased, observed TCR beta diversity per million T cells dropped in a roughly linear way, and a significant reduction was already evident by age approximately 40. Estimates of total diversity based on one million sequenced T cells were regarded as lower bounds and as underestimates. The percentage of naive T cells measured by flow cytometry correlated strongly with observed TCR beta diversity. Compared with the aged group, more naive CD4+ T cells, fewer expanded clones and increased TCR diversity were shown by the long-lived group, suggesting age selection. Because donor CMV infection status was unknown, age-related changes in expanded clonotypes were potentially confounded.

CDR1 and CDR2, per the germline V gene, are SGDLS and YYNGEE. Including the terminal cysteine and phenylalanine, the CDR3 comprises 13 residues. The sequence is cut down to CDR3 DNA, 39 bases in frame from base 1. Turning to this clonotype: Its recognized antigen is unknown. The germline gene is not matched at one end of the junction; a read error may be the cause.

Receptor amplification or capture employed 5' RACE. The reads were generated on an Illumina HiSeq 2500. A second PCR of 7 to 11 cycles was performed with a sample-barcoded 5' primer and a J-beta primer mix. Each TCR beta cDNA molecule received a unique molecular identifier from a template-switch 5' adaptor carrying 12 random nucleotides. Each sample yielded at least 2.5 million CDR3-containing paired-end reads. First-strand cDNA was synthesized from all RNA with the Mint cDNA synthesis kit, primed by a TRBC-specific oligonucleotide. All cDNA was treated with uracil-DNA glycosylase and then went through a first 18-cycle PCR with the universal primers M1SS and BC2_uni_R. In the source study's methods: Normalization of each sample was performed by random selection of 1 million high-quality reads, each carrying a distinct molecular identifier. Instead of being binned into consensus sequences, reads that shared molecular identifiers were thrown out. CDR3 identification, clonotype clustering and error correction used MiTCR with a Q25 quality threshold and the strictest error-elimination algorithm. Lower-bound total TCR beta diversity was estimated with a nonparametric unseen species model using Euler transformation. Through fastp at Q25 and MiXCR, TCRdb rebuilt clones from the public reads, retaining in-frame beta chains. Each entry is one CDR3 protein sequence, shown with its most common DNA and genes. V and J calls and clone size were set by TCRdb, not the authors. The sample profile shows 800,000 to 1,000,000 distinct CDR3 sequences; 48% of them were found once. 13% of the sample is held by the ten biggest clonotypes.

Systemically healthy Caucasian individuals from Russia, over 30 in total and aged about 6 to 90 years, were included as donors. Around 10 milliliters of peripheral blood were collected from each donor into EDTA-treated Vacutainer tubes. Ficoll-Paque density-gradient centrifugation was used to isolate PBMCs, with at least 6 million per sample. Total RNA was extracted from PBMCs with Trizol reagent, with at least 5.5 micrograms obtained per sample. For every donor, an aliquot of PBMCs went through flow cytometry to measure the percentages of naive CD45RAhigh/CD27high T cells. The receptor was isolated from a man aged 25 to 45 in good health. The chain is encoded by TRBV9 joined to TRBJ2-5; the D gene lacks a confident call. Material for sequencing was blood. The CDR3 protein sequence reads: CAGSVGRQETQYF. The nucleotide sequence is TGTGCCGGCAGCGTCGGACGGCAAGAGACCCAGTACTTC.